The T cell receptor (beta chain) under discussion was sequenced for a study of cytomegalovirus exposure and HLA in healthy donors. Study-level background: In an earlier analysis, 90 million to 130 million unique TCR beta sequences were found from some 180 million T cells.

The CDR3 length is 16 residues. Trimming removed 4 bases from V and 8 bases from J; junction bases left unmatched: 8. CDR1 SGHVS and CDR2 FQNEAQ come from the germline V gene. Notes on the study in general: Presence/absence analysis assumed near-uniform sequencing depth across donors.

This clone was observed a handful of times. Its target is unknown. It was with 60 Vbeta and 13 Jbeta primers that the PCR ran. TCRdb's copy holds only in-frame clones and misses some; the assay was immunoSEQ multiplex PCR. The sample includes around 130,000 clones, about 8.5% seen only once; the top ten take about 5.5%. V and J are TRBV7-8 and TRBJ2-3, with 14 bases aligning to TRBD2. Sequencing was done on a sample of PBMCs. The sequence derives from a man between 35 and 55 years old in good health and CMV-seronegative. The CDR3 loop reads CASSSRRLAGGGTQYF. CDR3 bases: TGTGCCAGCAGCTCTCGTAGACTAGCGGGGGGGGGTACGCAGTATTTT.